This TCR beta chain was sequenced during a study of blood T cells in healthy people across ages. Whole-study context: Template switching caught about one barcoded beta molecule for each two T cells.

Healthy Caucasians from Russia aged about 6 to 100 served as donors. Each donor supplied approximately 10 milliliters of peripheral blood. Researchers report isolating at least 6 million PBMCs per sample. The authors ran a second PCR of about 7 to 12 cycles using a sample-barcoded 5' primer and a J-beta primer mix. TCRdb reprocessed the 5' RACE reads with MiXCR, giving one entry per CDR3 protein. The table has a few hundred thousand distinct CDR3 sequences, about 49% seen once; the top ten hold 50% to 65%. CDR1 is MNHNY, CDR2 SVGAGI, per germline (reference sequence). V lost 6 bases and J lost 0, with 10 bases in between. This CDR3 is 14 amino acids long.

The sequenced material came from blood. This chain connects TRBV6-6 to TRBJ2-3, with D unclear. The source is a man aged 55 to 70 in good health. The CDR3, as DNA: TGTGCCAGCAGCACCCCCTCGAGCACAGATACGCAGTATTTT. This translates into CASSTPSSTDTQYF.